This T cell receptor (beta chain) comes out of a study of blood T cell repertoires in COVID-19. Study in general: Sources were T cells, B-cell-depleted T cells, or PBMCs; the material itself was cDNA or gDNA.

Trimming removed 3 bases from V and 4 bases from J; junction bases left unmatched: 12. The CDR3 consists of 17 residues. Looked up from germline, CDR1 is SGHTA and CDR2 is FQGTGA. Authors' data handling: Reference gene primer amplification yielded estimated nucleated cell counts. Measured with immunoSEQ multiplex PCR; TCRdb has only the in-frame clones, and not every one. Clone size and the V and J calls come from that table; the DNA yielded D and trimming. The table lists over 120,000 clones, 85% to 90% of them singletons, with 2.5% to 3% in the top ten. The sequence was collected from a man in his sixties with active or convalescent COVID-19. The rearrangement uses TRBV7-3 and TRBJ2-3; TRBD2 matches 8 bases. The source material was peripheral blood. The CDR3 region is CASSLSGGARVPDTQYF. The CDR3 DNA reads TGTGCCAGCAGCTTGTCCGGGGGGGCCCGGGTACCAGATACGCAGTATTTT.